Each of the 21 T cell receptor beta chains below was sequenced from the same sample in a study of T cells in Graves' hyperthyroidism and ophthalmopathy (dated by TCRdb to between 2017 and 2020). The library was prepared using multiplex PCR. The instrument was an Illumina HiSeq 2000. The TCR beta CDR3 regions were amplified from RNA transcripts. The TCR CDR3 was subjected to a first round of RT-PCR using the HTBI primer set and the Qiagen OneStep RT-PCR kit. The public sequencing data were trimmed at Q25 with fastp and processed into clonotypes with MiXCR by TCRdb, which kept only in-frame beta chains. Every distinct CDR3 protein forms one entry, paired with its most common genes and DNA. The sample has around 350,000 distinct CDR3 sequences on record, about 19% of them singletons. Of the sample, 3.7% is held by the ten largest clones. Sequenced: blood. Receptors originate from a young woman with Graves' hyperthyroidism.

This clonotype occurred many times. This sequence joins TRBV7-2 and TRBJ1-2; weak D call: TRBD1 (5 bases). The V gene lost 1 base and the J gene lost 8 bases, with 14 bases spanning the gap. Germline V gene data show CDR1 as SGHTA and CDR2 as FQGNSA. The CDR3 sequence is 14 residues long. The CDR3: CASSLDGTMPGYTF. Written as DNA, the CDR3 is TGTGCCAGCAGCTTAGATGGGACCATGCCGGGCTACACCTTC.

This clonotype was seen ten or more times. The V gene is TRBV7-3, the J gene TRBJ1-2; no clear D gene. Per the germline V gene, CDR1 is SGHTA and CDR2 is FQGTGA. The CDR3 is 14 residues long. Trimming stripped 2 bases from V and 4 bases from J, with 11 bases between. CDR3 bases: TGTGCCAGCAGCTTACAAGGGAACGGCTATGGCTACACCTTC. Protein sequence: CASSLQGNGYGYTF. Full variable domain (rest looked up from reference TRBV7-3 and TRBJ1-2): GAGVSQTPSNKVTEKGKYVELRCDPISGHTALYWYRQSLGQGPEFLIYFQGTGAADDSGLPNDRFFAVRPEGSVSTLKIQRTERGDSAVYLCASSLQGNGYGYTFGSGTRLTVV.

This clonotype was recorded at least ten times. CDR3 loop: CASSSGGKGYTF. CDR3 DNA: TGTGCCAGCAGTTCAGGGGGGAAGGGCTACACCTTC. The gene calls are TRBV6-5 and TRBJ1-2; 7 positions match TRBD1. Germline assignment: CDR1 MNHEY and CDR2 SVGAGI. CDR3 length equals 12 residues. The ends lost 4 bases at V and 8 bases at J; junction bases unmatched: 4.

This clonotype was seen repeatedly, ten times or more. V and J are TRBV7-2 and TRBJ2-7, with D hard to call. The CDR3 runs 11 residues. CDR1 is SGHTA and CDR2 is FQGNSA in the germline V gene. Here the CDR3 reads CWLPRYYEQYF. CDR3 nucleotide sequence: TGTTGGCTCCCTAGATACTACGAGCAGTACTTC.

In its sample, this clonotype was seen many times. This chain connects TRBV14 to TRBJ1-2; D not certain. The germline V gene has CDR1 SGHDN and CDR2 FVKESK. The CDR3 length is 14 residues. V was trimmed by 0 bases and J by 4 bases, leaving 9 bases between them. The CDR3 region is CASSQERNPYGYTF. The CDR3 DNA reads TGTGCCAGCAGCCAAGAGAGGAATCCCTATGGCTACACCTTC.

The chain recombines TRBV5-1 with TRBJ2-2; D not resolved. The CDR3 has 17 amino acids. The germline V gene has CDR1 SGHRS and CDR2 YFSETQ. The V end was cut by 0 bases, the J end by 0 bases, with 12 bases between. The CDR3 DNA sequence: TGCGCCAGCAGCTTGGCGCAGCCCAGGCCGAACACCGGGGAGCTGTTTTTT. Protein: CASSLAQPRPNTGELFF. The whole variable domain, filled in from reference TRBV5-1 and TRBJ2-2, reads KAGVTQTPRYLIKTRGQQVTLSCSPISGHRSVSWYQQTPGQGLQFLFEYFSETQRNKGNFPGRFSGRQFSNSRSEMNVSTLELGDSALYLCASSLAQPRPNTGELFFGEGSRLTVL.

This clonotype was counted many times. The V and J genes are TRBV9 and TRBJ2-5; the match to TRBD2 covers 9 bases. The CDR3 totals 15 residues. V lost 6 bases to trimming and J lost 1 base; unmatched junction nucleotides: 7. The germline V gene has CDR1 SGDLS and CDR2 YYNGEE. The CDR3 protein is CASTSRGGAQETQYF. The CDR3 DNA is TGTGCCAGCACCTCCCGCGGGGGGGCCCAAGAGACCCAGTACTTC.

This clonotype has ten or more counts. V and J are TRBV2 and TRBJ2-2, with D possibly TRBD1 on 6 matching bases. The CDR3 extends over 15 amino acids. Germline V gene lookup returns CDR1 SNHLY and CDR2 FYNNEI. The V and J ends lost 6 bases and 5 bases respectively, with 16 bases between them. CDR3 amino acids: CASSVVGAWTGELFF. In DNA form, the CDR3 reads TGTGCCAGCAGCGTAGTGGGGGCTTGGACCGGGGAGCTGTTTTTT.

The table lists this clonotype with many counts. CDR3 sequence reads: CASSDNGPANSPLHF. CDR3 DNA sequence: TGTGCCAGCAGTGATAATGGACCAGCAAATTCACCCCTCCACTTT. The chain combines TRBV6-1 with TRBJ1-6; D remains ambiguous. V was trimmed by 3 bases and J by 7 bases, leaving 13 bases between them. Germline V gene data show CDR1 as MNHNS and CDR2 as SASEGT. This CDR3 comprises 15 residues.

CDR3 sequence reads: CASSPGPSGQPQHF. The CDR3 region has the DNA TGTGCCAGCAGCCCCGGACCCTCGGGTCAGCCCCAGCATTTT. The genes are TRBV5-6 and TRBJ1-5; D gene ambiguous. There are 14 residues in the CDR3. Trimming removed 4 bases at V and 6 bases at J, with 14 bases between. Germline values: CDR1 SGHDT, CDR2 YYEEEE.

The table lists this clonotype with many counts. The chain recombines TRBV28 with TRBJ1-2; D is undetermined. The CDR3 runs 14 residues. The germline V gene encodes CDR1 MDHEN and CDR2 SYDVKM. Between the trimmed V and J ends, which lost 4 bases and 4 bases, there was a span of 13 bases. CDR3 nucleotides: TGTGCCAGCAGTTCGGGCGCATTCTCCTATGGCTACACCTTC. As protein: CASSSGAFSYGYTF.

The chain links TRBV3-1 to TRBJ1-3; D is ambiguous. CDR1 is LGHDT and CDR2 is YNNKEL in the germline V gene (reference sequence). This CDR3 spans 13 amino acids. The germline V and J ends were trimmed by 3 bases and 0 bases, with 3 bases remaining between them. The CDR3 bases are TGTGCCAGCAGCCACAGCTCTGGAAACACCATATATTTT. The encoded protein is CASSHSSGNTIYF.

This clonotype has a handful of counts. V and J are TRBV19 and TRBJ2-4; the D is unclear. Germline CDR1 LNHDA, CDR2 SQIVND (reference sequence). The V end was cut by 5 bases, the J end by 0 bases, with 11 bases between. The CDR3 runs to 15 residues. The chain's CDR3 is CASSDIIIAKNIQYF. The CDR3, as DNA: TGTGCCAGTAGTGACATAATTATAGCCAAAAACATTCAGTACTTC.

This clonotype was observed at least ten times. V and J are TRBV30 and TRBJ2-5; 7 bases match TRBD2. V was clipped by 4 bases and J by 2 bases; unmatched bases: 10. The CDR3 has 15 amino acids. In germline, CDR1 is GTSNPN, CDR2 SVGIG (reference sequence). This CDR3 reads CAWTTSYWGQETQYF. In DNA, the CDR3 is TGTGCCTGGACGACTAGCTACTGGGGGCAAGAGACCCAGTACTTC.

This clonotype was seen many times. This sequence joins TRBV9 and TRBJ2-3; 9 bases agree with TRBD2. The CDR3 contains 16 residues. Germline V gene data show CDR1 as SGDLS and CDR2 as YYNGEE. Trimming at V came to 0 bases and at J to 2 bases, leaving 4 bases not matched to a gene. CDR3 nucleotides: TGTGCCAGCAGCGTAGGCAGCGGGGGGTTCACAGATACGCAGTATTTT. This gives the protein CASSVGSGGFTDTQYF.

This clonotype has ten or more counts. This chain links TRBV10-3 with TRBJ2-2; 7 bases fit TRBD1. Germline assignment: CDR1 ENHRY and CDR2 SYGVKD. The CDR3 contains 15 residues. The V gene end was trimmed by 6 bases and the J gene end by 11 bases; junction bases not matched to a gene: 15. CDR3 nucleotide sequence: TGTGCCATCAGCGGACCGGGACAGAACCCCCGCGAGCTGTTTTTT. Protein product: CAISGPGQNPRELFF.

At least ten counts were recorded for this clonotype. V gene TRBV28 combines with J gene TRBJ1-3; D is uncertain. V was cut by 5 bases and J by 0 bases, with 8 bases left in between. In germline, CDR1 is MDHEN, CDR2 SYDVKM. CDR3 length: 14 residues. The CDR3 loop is CASSPPNSGNTIYF. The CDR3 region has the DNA TGTGCCAGCAGTCCACCCAACTCTGGAAACACCATATATTTT.

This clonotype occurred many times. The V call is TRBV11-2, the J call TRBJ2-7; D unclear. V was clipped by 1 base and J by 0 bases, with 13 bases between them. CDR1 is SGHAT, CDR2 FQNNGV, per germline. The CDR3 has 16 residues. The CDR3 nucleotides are TGTGCCAGCAGCTTAGGGGTTGTGTCGAACTCCTACGAGCAGTACTTC. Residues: CASSLGVVSNSYEQYF.

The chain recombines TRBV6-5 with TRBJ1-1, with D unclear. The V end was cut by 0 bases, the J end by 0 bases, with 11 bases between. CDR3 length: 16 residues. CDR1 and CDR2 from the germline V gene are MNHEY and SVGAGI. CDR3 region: CASSYSWTGMNTEAFF. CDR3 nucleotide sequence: TGTGCCAGCAGTTACTCGTGGACGGGAATGAACACTGAAGCTTTCTTT.

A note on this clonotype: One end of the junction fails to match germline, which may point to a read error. Here the CDR3 reads CGSSGSPGHSYEQYF. The CDR3 nucleotides are TGTGGCAGCAGTGGAAGCCCAGGGCACTCCTACGAGCAGTACTTC. This chain joins TRBV25-1 and TRBJ2-7; D is perhaps TRBD1 (5 bases). Germline CDR1 MGHDK, CDR2 SYGVNS. CDR3 size: 15 residues.

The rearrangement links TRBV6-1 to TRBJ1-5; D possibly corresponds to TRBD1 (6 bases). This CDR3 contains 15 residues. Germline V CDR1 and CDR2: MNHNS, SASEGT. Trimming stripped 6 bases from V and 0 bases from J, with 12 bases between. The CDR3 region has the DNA TGTGCCAGCAGCCAGACAGGAATTAGCAATCAGCCCCAGCATTTT. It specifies CASSQTGISNQPQHF.